One TCR beta chain is described in this entry. Its antigen is currently unknown. The data are from a study of siplizumab effects on memory and regulatory T cells. Findings and limits, study-wide: Suppressive capability of dividing Tregs from siplizumab cultures went unverified. Naive T cells seemed more diverse than memory cells; they also seemed major alloresponse contributors.

Some clones are missing from TCRdb's copy, which holds only in-frame ones; the method was immunoSEQ multiplex PCR. The top ten hold approximately 1.5% of the sample, which has nearly 85,000 clones, roughly 87% seen once. Germline lookup yields CDR1 SGHRS and CDR2 YFSETQ. V was clipped by 3 bases and J by 8 bases; unmatched bases: 8. The CDR3 has 15 amino acids. This TCR derives from a human donor in good health. V and J are TRBV5-1 and TRBJ1-4, with 9 bases that match TRBD1. The material sequenced was Tregs sorted from blood. CDR3 DNA: TGCGCCAGCAGCTCAGACAGGGGGGTCGGCGAAAAACTGTTTTTT. Translating it yields CASSSDRGVGEKLFF.